The present T cell receptor (beta chain) was sequenced within a study of response to subunit inactivated influenza vaccine. Germline assignment: CDR1 MDHEN and CDR2 SYDVKM. CDR3 length: 15 residues. After removal of 5 bases from V and 3 bases from J, the junction contained 6 bases not matched to a gene. Study results and limitations: That few new T cells are recruited by each seasonal influenza vaccination was the authors' suggestion.

TCRdb ran MiXCR on the RT-PCR reads and lists one entry per CDR3 protein. The repertoire holds 500,000 to 550,000 distinct CDR3 sequences, with approximately 7.6% as singletons. Concerning this clonotype itself: Its antigen is still unknown.

This specimen was PBMCs from blood, taken about 24 months after vaccination. The chain couples TRBV28 to TRBJ1-4; 7 bases fit TRBD1. The sequence was collected from a man in his fifties or sixties who received an inactivated influenza vaccine. The CDR3 DNA reads TGTGCCAGCAGTGGCTACGGGACAGCTAATGAAAAACTGTTTTTT. This sequence encodes CASSGYGTANEKLFF.